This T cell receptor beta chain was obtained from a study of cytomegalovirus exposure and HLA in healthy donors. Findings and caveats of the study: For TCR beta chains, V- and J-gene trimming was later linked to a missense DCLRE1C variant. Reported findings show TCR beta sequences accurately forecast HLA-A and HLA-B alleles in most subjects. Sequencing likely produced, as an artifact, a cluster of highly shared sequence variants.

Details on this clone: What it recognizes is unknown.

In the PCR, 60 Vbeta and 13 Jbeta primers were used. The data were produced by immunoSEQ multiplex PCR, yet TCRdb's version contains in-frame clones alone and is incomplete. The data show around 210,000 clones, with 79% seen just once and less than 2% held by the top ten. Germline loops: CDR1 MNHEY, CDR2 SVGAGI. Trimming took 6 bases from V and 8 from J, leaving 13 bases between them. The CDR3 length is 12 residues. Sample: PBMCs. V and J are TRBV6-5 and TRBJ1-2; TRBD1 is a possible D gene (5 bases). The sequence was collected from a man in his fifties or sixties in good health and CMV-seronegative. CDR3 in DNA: TGTGCCAGCAGCCCCCAGGGTAGGGGCTACACCTTC. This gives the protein CASSPQGRGYTF.